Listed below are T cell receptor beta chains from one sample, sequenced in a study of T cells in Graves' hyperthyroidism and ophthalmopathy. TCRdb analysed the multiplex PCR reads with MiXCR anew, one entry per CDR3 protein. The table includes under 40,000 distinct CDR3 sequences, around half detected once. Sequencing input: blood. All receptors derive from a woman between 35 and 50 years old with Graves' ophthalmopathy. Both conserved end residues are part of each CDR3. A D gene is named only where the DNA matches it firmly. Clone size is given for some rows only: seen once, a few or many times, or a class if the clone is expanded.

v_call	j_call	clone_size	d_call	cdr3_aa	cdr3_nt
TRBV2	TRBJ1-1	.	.	CASSEGIAGNTEAFF	TGTGCCAGCAGTGAAGGAATTGCAGGAAACACTGAAGCTTTCTTT
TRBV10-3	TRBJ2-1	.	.	CALIVTYNEQFF	TGTGCCCTCATTGTCACCTACAATGAGCAGTTCTTC
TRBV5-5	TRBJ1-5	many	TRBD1	CASSLEAGGFQPQHF	TGTGCCAGCAGCTTGGAGGCAGGGGGATTTCAGCCCCAGCATTTT
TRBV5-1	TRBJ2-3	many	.	CASSSRAQGLTDTQYF	TGCGCCAGCAGCTCCCGTGCCCAGGGGCTCACAGATACGCAGTATTTT
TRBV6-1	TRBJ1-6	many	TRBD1	CASTPPDREDSPLHF	TGTGCCAGCACCCCCCCGGACAGGGAGGATTCACCCCTCCACTTT
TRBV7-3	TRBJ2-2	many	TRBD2	CASSPGLYTGELFF	TGTGCCAGCAGCCCGGGACTATACACCGGGGAGCTGTTTTTT
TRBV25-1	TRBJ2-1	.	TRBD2	CASRGGLAGEEGEQFF	TGTGCCAGCAGGGGGGGACTAGCGGGAGAGGAGGGTGAGCAGTTCTTC
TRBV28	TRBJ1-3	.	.	CASSSGGGFSGNTIYF	TGTGCCAGCAGTTCGGGGGGGGGATTCTCTGGAAACACCATATATTTT
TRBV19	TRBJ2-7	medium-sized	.	CASSIGWRYEQYF	TGTGCCAGTAGTATAGGCTGGCGCTACGAGCAGTACTTC
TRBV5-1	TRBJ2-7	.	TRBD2	CASSPRLADPYEQYF	TGCGCCAGCAGCCCCAGACTAGCGGACCCCTACGAGCAGTACTTC
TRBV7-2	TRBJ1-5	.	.	CASSRIWGGETQHF	TGTGCCAGCAGCCGAATATGGGGAGGTGAGACCCAGCATTTT
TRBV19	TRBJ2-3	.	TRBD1	CASSPGQGRDTQYF	TGTGCCAGTAGCCCGGGACAGGGGAGAGATACGCAGTATTTT
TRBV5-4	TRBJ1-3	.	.	CASSGGPLGNTIYF	TGTGCCAGCAGCGGGGGACCGCTGGGGAACACCATATATTTT
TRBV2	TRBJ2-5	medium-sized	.	CASSEGEYIPQETQYF	TGTGCCAGCAGTGAAGGGGAGTATATTCCGCAAGAGACCCAGTACTTC
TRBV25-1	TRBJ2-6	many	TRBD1	CASSAGTGAGANVLTF	TGTGCCAGCAGTGCCGGGACAGGGGCTGGGGCCAACGTCCTGACTTTC
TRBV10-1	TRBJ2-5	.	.	CASSAQLQETQYF	TGCGCCAGCAGTGCCCAGCTCCAAGAGACCCAGTACTTC
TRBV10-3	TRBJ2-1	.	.	CAISEVGNEQFF	TGTGCCATCAGTGAAGTAGGGAATGAGCAGTTCTTC
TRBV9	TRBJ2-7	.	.	CANSTGGKHEQYF	TGTGCCAACAGCACCGGGGGTAAGCACGAGCAGTACTTC
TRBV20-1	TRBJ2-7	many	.	CSARDLRASSYEQYF	TGCAGTGCTAGAGATTTACGGGCAAGCTCCTACGAGCAGTACTTC
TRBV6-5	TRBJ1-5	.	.	CASSYRYRVNQPQHF	TGTGCCAGCAGTTACCGATACAGGGTCAATCAGCCCCAGCATTTT
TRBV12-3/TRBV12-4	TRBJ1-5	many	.	CASSFLTNQPQHF	TGTGCCAGCAGTTTTTTAACCAATCAGCCCCAGCATTTT
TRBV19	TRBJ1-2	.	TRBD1	CASPSGTGNGYTF	TGTGCCAGCCCCTCCGGGACAGGGAACGGCTACACCTTC
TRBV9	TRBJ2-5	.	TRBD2	CASSERLAEGMTQYF	TGTGCCAGCAGCGAAAGACTAGCGGAGGGGATGACCCAGTACTTC
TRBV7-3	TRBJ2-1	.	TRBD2	CASSVLLAGEQFF	TGTGCCAGCAGCGTTCTTCTAGCGGGAGAGCAGTTCTTC
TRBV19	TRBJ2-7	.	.	CASSIPLDRAEQYF	TGTGCCAGTAGTATACCGCTGGACAGAGCCGAGCAGTACTTC
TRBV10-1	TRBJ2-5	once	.	CVSLGETQYF	TGCGTCAGCTTAGGGGAGACCCAGTACTTC
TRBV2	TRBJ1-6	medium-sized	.	CASNIDRSSYNSPLHF	TGTGCCAGCAATATCGACAGGAGCTCCTATAATTCACCCCTCCACTTT
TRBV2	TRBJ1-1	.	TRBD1	CASTWTGGKGTEAFF	TGTGCCAGCACTTGGACAGGGGGCAAGGGAACTGAAGCTTTCTTT
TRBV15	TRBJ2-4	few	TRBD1	CATSSRDRGTKNIQYF	TGTGCCACCAGCTCCCGGGACAGGGGAACCAAAAACATTCAGTACTTC
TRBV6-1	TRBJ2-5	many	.	CASSAAQETQYF	TGTGCCAGCAGTGCAGCACAAGAGACCCAGTACTTC
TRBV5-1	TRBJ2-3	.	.	CASSLGGNTQYF	TGCGCCAGCAGCTTGGGGGGTAATACGCAGTATTTT
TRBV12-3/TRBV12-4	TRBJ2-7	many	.	CASSLGPGVDEQYF	TGTGCCAGCAGTTTAGGTCCAGGGGTGGACGAGCAGTACTTC
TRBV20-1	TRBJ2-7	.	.	CSARGSGFEAYTYEQYF	TGCAGTGCTAGGGGGTCTGGGTTTGAAGCCTATACCTACGAGCAGTACTTC
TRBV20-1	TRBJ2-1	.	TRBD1	CSASGQGDEQFF	TGCAGTGCTAGTGGACAGGGGGATGAGCAGTTCTTC
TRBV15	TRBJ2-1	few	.	CATSRDLEGYNEQFF	TGTGCCACCAGCAGAGATCTTGAGGGGTACAATGAGCAGTTCTTC
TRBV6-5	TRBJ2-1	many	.	CASSYSVNGINEQFF	TGTGCCAGCAGTTACTCGGTGAACGGGATAAATGAGCAGTTCTTC
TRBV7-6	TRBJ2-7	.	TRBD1	CASSFRGTGGGTYEQYF	TGTGCCAGCAGCTTTAGGGGGACAGGGGGCGGCACCTACGAGCAGTACTTC
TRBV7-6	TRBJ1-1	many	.	CASSSQGLHTEAFF	TGTGCCAGCAGCTCACAGGGACTTCACACTGAAGCTTTCTTT
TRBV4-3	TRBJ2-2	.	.	CASSQEAGGGLGTGELFF	TGCGCCAGCAGCCAAGAGGCAGGAGGGGGTTTGGGCACCGGGGAGCTGTTTTTT
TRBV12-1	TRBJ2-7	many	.	CASSFLIVVIPYEQYF	TGTGCCAGCAGCTTTCTCATCGTAGTCATCCCCTACGAGCAGTACTTC
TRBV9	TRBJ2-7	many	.	CASSVRGHSSYEQYF	TGTGCCAGCAGCGTCAGAGGGCACTCCTCCTACGAGCAGTACTTC
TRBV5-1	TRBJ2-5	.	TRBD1	CASSLPGQGAWSQYF	TGCGCCAGCAGCTTGCCGGGACAGGGGGCATGGTCCCAGTACTTC
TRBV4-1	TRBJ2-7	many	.	CASSQTIRGPTYEQYF	TGCGCCAGCAGCCAAACAATCAGGGGCCCGACCTACGAGCAGTACTTC
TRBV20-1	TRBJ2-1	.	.	CSARERGQNEQFF	TGCAGTGCTAGAGAGCGGGGGCAAAATGAGCAGTTCTTC
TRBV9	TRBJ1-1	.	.	CASSVAYRGGVNTEAFF	TGTGCCAGCAGCGTAGCCTATCGGGGAGGGGTGAACACGGAAGCTTTCTTT
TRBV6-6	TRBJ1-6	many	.	CASSYVGSFDSPLHF	TGTGCCAGCAGTTACGTAGGCAGTTTTGATTCACCCCTCCACTTT
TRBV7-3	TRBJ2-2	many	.	CASSLDRNTGELFF	TGTGCCAGCAGCTTAGACAGGAACACCGGGGAGCTGTTTTTT
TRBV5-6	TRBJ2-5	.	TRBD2	CASSGGTSGQETQYF	TGTGCCAGCAGCGGCGGGACTAGCGGTCAAGAGACCCAGTACTTC
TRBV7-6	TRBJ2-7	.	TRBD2	CASSWTSGTDYEQYF	TGTGCCAGCAGCTGGACTAGCGGGACAGACTACGAGCAGTACTTC
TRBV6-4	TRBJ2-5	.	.	CASRAGTAGEGETQYF	TGTGCCAGCAGAGCCGGGACGGCCGGGGAAGGAGAGACCCAGTACTTC
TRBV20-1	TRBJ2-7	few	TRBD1	CSARQGYEQYF	TGCAGTGCTCGACAGGGGTACGAGCAGTACTTC
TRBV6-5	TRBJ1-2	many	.	CASSREGTLLYGYTF	TGTGCCAGCTCCCGGGAGGGAACCCTACTCTATGGCTACACCTTC
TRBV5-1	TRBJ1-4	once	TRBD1	CASSVGQGGGERLFF	TGCGCCAGCAGCGTGGGACAGGGTGGAGGAGAAAGACTGTTTTTT
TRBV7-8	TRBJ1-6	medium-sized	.	CASSGRTYEASPLHF	TGTGCCAGCAGCGGTCGGACATACGAGGCTTCACCCCTCCACTTT
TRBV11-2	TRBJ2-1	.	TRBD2	CASSSGLAGNNEQFF	TGTGCCAGCAGCTCCGGACTAGCGGGTAACAATGAGCAGTTCTTC
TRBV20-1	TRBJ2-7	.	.	CSARAGPAGEQYF	TGCAGTGCTCGGGCGGGGCCTGCGGGCGAGCAGTACTTC
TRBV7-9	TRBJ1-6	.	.	CASSFRGYNSPLHF	TGTGCCAGCAGCTTCCGGGGCTATAATTCACCCCTCCACTTT
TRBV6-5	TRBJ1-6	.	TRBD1	CTNSYYGDRSTPLHF	TGTACCAACAGTTACTACGGGGACAGGAGTACACCCCTCCACTTT
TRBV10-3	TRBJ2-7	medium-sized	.	CAISGREFHEQYF	TGTGCCATCAGTGGCAGGGAGTTCCACGAGCAGTACTTC